This T cell receptor (beta chain) was documented in a study of blood T cells in healthy people across ages. Study-level points and caveats: Estimates of diversity drawn from one million T cells were considered underestimates.

Germline V gene data show CDR1 as MNHEY and CDR2 as SVGAGI. This CDR3 comprises 14 residues. V gave up 7 bases and J gave up 1 base, with 14 bases separating them. Together with a sample-barcoded 5' primer, a J-beta primer mix was included in a second PCR lasting 7 to 11 cycles. TCRdb used MiXCR to reprocess the 5' RACE reads, holding one entry per CDR3 protein. Here the sample spans just over 1 million distinct CDR3 sequences, 35% to 50% being singletons. About this clonotype itself: Antigen: not known.

Whenever a sample was processed, at least 6.5 million PBMCs were isolated. This receptor was taken from a woman aged 55-70 years in good health. The rearrangement links TRBV6-5 to TRBJ2-7; no reliable D call. Sequencing was performed on blood. This CDR3 is CASTAQVASYEQYF. The CDR3 DNA reads as TGTGCCAGCACAGCCCAGGTCGCTTCCTACGAGCAGTACTTC.